This T cell receptor beta chain was observed in a study of T cell responses to AZD1222 COVID-19 vaccine. With regard to this clone: Its antigen is not known.

Study-wide results and caveats: Recipients of two AZD1222 doses showed rising Spike-specific TCR breadth and depth. Researchers report vaccine-associated CD4 TCRs spanning spike, with dominance at 160-218 and 743-854.

The assay was immunoSEQ multiplex PCR, and TCRdb's table has in-frame clones only and misses some. The table includes roughly 100,000 clones, about nine tenths detected once. CDR1 is LNHDA and CDR2 is SQIVND in the germline V gene (reference sequence). V lost 5 bases, J lost 4 bases, and 8 bases stayed unmatched. This CDR3 is built from 15 residues. This TCR was recovered from an adult who received the AZD1222 COVID-19 vaccine. This sample comprised peripheral blood, obtained 28 days after the second AZD1222 dose. The chain employs TRBV19 and TRBJ2-7; 10 bases match TRBD1. DNA for the CDR3: TGTGCCAGTAGTGAACAGGACAGGGGGGGGTACGAGCAGTACTTC. It yields the protein CASSEQDRGGYEQYF.